This T cell receptor beta chain was profiled in a study of cytomegalovirus exposure and HLA in healthy donors. Findings of the study overall: Most TCR sequences were seen very rarely across donors, but some public TCRs occurred in many. For cytomegalovirus status, the classifier reportedly gave diagnoses with high specificity and sensitivity. As confirmed in vitro, three CMV-associated chains were specific for CMV antigens.

Comment on this clone: Its specificity is not known.

Assay: immunoSEQ multiplex PCR; the TCRdb copy retains only in-frame clones and omits some. This sample carries 150,000 to 200,000 clones, over 85% of them seen once, and the ten largest clones take approximately 10%. The donors were in the approximately 110-subject validation cohort; that cohort was separate from the roughly 700-subject first cohort. V was shortened by 4 bases and J by 3 bases, with 7 bases between the two germline ends. The germline CDR1 and CDR2 sequences are SGHTA and FQGNSA. CDR3 length: 13 residues. This TCR was sampled from a woman between 18 and 29 years old in good health and CMV-seropositive. The chain joins TRBV7-2 to TRBJ1-5; D gene ambiguous. The sequencing sample was made of PBMCs. CDR3: CASSSTFNQPQHF. The CDR3 DNA follows: TGTGCCAGCAGCTCGACTTTCAATCAGCCCCAGCATTTT. The full variable domain, with the rest looked up from reference TRBV7-2 and TRBJ1-5, is GAGVSQSPSNKVTEKGKDVELRCDPISGHTALYWYRQSLGQGLEFLIYFQGNSAPDKSGLPSDRFSAERTGGSVSTLTIQRTQQEDSAVYLCASSSTFNQPQHFGDGTRLSIL.